These 19 T cell receptor beta chains came from one sample sequenced in a study of T cell responses to AZD1222 COVID-19 vaccine. The table came from immunoSEQ multiplex PCR; TCRdb's copy has only in-frame clones and leaves some out. The data contain hundreds of thousands of clones, about 94% of them seen just once; the ten biggest clones take up 0.5% to 0.65%. The sample was peripheral blood, taken 28 days after the second AZD1222 dose. These receptors were collected from an adult who received the AZD1222 COVID-19 vaccine.

This chain uses TRBV7-2 with TRBJ2-2; D is unclear. CDR1 is SGHTA, CDR2 FQGNSA, per germline. The CDR3 loop spans 16 amino acids. Trimming stripped 4 bases from V and 1 base from J, with 13 bases between. The CDR3 sequence is CASSSYAPGNTGELFF. The CDR3, as DNA: TGTGCCAGCAGCTCCTATGCCCCGGGGAACACCGGGGAGCTGTTTTTT.

As DNA, the CDR3 is TGCAGCGTTGAACAGGGCCCCTACGAGCAGTACTTC. Translation: CSVEQGPYEQYF. The gene calls are TRBV29-1 and TRBJ2-7; the D gene is possibly TRBD1 (5 bases). The CDR3 runs to 12 residues. Per the germline V gene, CDR1 is SQVTM and CDR2 is ANQGSEA. V was cut by 2 bases and J by 2 bases, with 7 bases left in between.

Only one count was recorded for this clone. The chain combines TRBV18 with TRBJ1-3; D unresolved. The germline CDR1 and CDR2 sequences are KGHSH and LQKENI. V was clipped by 3 bases and J by 6 bases, with 12 bases between them. The CDR3 extends over 14 amino acids. DNA for the CDR3: TGTGCCAGCTCACCTCCATCAGCCTCAAACACCATATATTTT. Protein sequence: CASSPPSASNTIYF.

The chain uses TRBV5-1 and TRBJ1-1, with D unclear. CDR1 and CDR2 (germline): SGHRS, YFSETQ. V was shortened by 1 base and J by 11 bases, with 15 bases between the two germline ends. The CDR3 covers 13 residues. CDR3 region: CASSLLGLEYAFF. The CDR3 DNA reads TGCGCCAGCAGCTTGCTTGGCCTGGAATATGCTTTCTTT.

The chain joins TRBV2 to TRBJ1-2; 9 bases match TRBD1. Germline loops: CDR1 SNHLY, CDR2 FYNNEI. Unmatched junction bases numbered 7, after V lost 6 bases and J lost 8 bases. The CDR3 totals 13 residues. CDR3 protein: CASRAGQGGGYTF. CDR3 bases: TGTGCCAGCAGAGCGGGACAGGGTGGAGGCTACACCTTC.

This rearrangement joins TRBV30 to TRBJ2-7; TRBD2 agrees at 11 bases. This CDR3 is 14 amino acids long. Looked up from germline, CDR1 is GTSNPN and CDR2 is SVGIG (reference sequence). V dropped 4 bases and J dropped 5; count of bases not matched to a gene: 7. The CDR3 protein is CAWKLAGVLNEQYF. For the CDR3, the DNA is TGTGCCTGGAAACTAGCGGGAGTTCTCAACGAGCAGTACTTC.

The chain uses TRBV5-1 and TRBJ1-1; D is ambiguous. V lost 3 bases and J 1 base, leaving 10 bases between the germline ends. This CDR3 comprises 14 residues. Germline values: CDR1 SGHRS, CDR2 YFSETQ. The CDR3 protein is CASSSTTANTEAFF. DNA of the CDR3: TGCGCCAGCAGCTCGACGACCGCGAACACTGAAGCTTTCTTT. Combining the CDR3 with reference TRBV5-1 and TRBJ1-1 gives the whole variable domain KAGVTQTPRYLIKTRGQQVTLSCSPISGHRSVSWYQQTPGQGLQFLFEYFSETQRNKGNFPGRFSGRQFSNSRSEMNVSTLELGDSALYLCASSSTTANTEAFFGQGTRLTVV.

J is TRBJ1-2 and V is TRBV5-1; D gene unclear. The germline CDR1 and CDR2 sequences are SGHRS and YFSETQ. The ends were cut back, 6 bases at V and 6 bases at J, with 12 bases in the middle. The CDR3 is 12 amino acids. The CDR3 coding sequence is TGCGCCAGCACCCAGGAAGGAGATGGCTACACCTTC. Its protein is CASTQEGDGYTF.

The J gene is TRBJ2-1, the V gene TRBV18, with TRBD2 as a possible D gene (5 bases). The germline V gene encodes CDR1 KGHSH and CDR2 LQKENI. This CDR3 spans 16 amino acids. V lost 5 bases to trimming and J lost 0 bases, with 14 bases between them. The CDR3 nucleotides are TGTGCCAGCTCATCCCTAGGCGGGCACTCCTACAATGAGCAGTTCTTC. Its translation is CASSSLGGHSYNEQFF.

The V call is TRBV6-5, the J call TRBJ1-2; no clear D gene. The V gene's germline CDR1 is MNHEY and CDR2 SVGAGI. Trimming removed 2 bases at V and 5 bases at J, with 12 bases between. This CDR3 spans 14 amino acids. In DNA form, the CDR3 reads TGTGCCAGCAGTTACGGGGATCAAGGATATGGCTACACCTTC. This codes for CASSYGDQGYGYTF.

This clone was seen just once. V and J are TRBV4-1 and TRBJ1-2, with 7 bases fitting TRBD1. Looked up from germline, CDR1 is MGHRA and CDR2 is YSYEKL. The V and J ends lost 5 bases and 6 bases, in that order; junction bases with no gene match: 6. This CDR3 has 13 amino acids. The CDR3 DNA reads TGCGCCAGCAGCTACGGACAGGAGGATGGCTACACCTTC. It encodes CASSYGQEDGYTF.

This rearrangement joins TRBV10-3 to TRBJ1-2; 12 bases map to TRBD1. Germline V gene data show CDR1 as ENHRY and CDR2 as SYGVKD. V trimming: 3 bases; J trimming: 3 bases; junction bases outside the gene matches: 2. This CDR3 has 15 amino acids. CDR3 nucleotides: TGTGCCATCAGTGATGGGACAGGGGGCCACTATGGCTACACCTTC. Residues: CAISDGTGGHYGYTF.

The rearrangement uses TRBV24-1 and TRBJ1-1; unclear D gene. CDR1 and CDR2 from the germline V gene are KGHDR and SFDVKD. V was pared by 8 bases and J by 0 bases, with 9 bases between. CDR3 length: 13 residues. The CDR3 here is CATKSSVNTEAFF. In DNA form, the CDR3 reads TGTGCCACCAAGAGCTCGGTGAACACTGAAGCTTTCTTT.

This clone was counted only a few times. The gene calls are TRBV3-1 (or the pseudogene TRBV3-2) and TRBJ2-7, with TRBD2 matching 11 bases. The CDR3 sequence is 16 residues long. V lost 0 bases and J lost 4; bases outside the gene matches: 5. Germline values: CDR1 LGHDT, CDR2 YNNKEL (reference sequence). CDR3 nucleotide sequence: TGTGCCAGCAGCCAAGATCCGGCTAGCGGGGGGTACGAGCAGTACTTC. Residues: CASSQDPASGGYEQYF.

The chain couples TRBV21-1 to TRBJ1-1. TRBV21-1 is termed a pseudogene. CDR3 length: 15 amino acids. The CDR3: CASSKGRTPGTEAFF. CDR3 in DNA: TGTGCCAGCAGCAAAGGGCGTACCCCGGGCACTGAAGCTTTCTTT.

The V call is TRBV28, the J call TRBJ1-1, with D possibly TRBD1 on 5 matching bases. CDR3 length: 13 amino acids. Germline V gives CDR1 MDHEN, CDR2 SYDVKM. The V end lost 8 bases, the J end lost 2 bases, and 12 bases lay between the germline ends. The CDR3 DNA reads TGTGCCAGCTTTTCGGGACCCAACACTGAAGCTTTCTTT. Protein: CASFSGPNTEAFF.

The chain carries TRBV7-2 and TRBJ2-1, with 7 positions matching TRBD2. This CDR3 is 17 amino acids long. Trimming cost V 3 bases and J 5 bases; bases outside gene matches: 13. Germline loops: CDR1 SGHTA, CDR2 FQGNSA. Written as DNA, the CDR3 is TGTGCCAGCAGCTTCCCGACAGCCAGCGGGGTGAACAATGAGCAGTTCTTC. Protein sequence: CASSFPTASGVNNEQFF.

The J gene is TRBJ2-2, the V gene TRBV6-2 or TRBV6-3, with D maybe TRBD1 (6 bases). The CDR3 length is 19 residues. Looked up from germline, CDR1 is MNHEY and CDR2 is SVGEGT. Trimming pared 3 bases from V and 2 bases from J, leaving 22 bases between. The DNA of the CDR3 is TGTGCCAGCAGTTATGGGGGCTGGCTTGCGGAATATAACACCGGGGAGCTGTTTTTT. It yields the protein CASSYGGWLAEYNTGELFF.

The chain carries TRBV9 and TRBJ1-6; unclear D gene. CDR1 SGDLS and CDR2 YYNGEE come from the germline V gene. CDR3 length: 15 amino acids. Trimming left V 0 bases short and J 9 bases short, with 13 bases between. The CDR3 DNA is TGTGCCAGCAGCGTAGCCCCCACGGATGGTTCACCCCTCCACTTT. Translating gives CASSVAPTDGSPLHF.